Following are 26 T cell receptor beta chains from one sample sequenced in a study of CD8 T cells in Susac syndrome. RNA, at roughly 0.45 to 1 ug, was reverse transcribed with random hexamers. MiXCR, run by TCRdb on the immunoSEQ multiplex PCR reads, gives a single entry per CDR3 protein. The sample has about 200,000 distinct CDR3 sequences; about 93% are singletons. Sequencing was done on a sample of CD8+ T cells from PBMCs. The source of these receptors is a human donor with multiple sclerosis.

This sequence joins TRBV27 and TRBJ2-1, with D possibly being TRBD2 (6 bases). Trimming cost V 2 bases and J 8 bases, with 13 bases left between them. Per germline, CDR1 MNHEY and CDR2 SMNVEV (reference sequence). This CDR3 is built from 14 residues. CDR3 sequence: CASSLVRERDEQFF. CDR3 sequence (DNA): TGTGCCAGCAGTTTAGTAAGAGAGCGGGATGAGCAGTTCTTC.

The chain couples TRBV7-9 to TRBJ1-1; D is unclear. CDR1 is SEHNR, CDR2 FQNEAQ, per germline (reference sequence). This CDR3 is 17 amino acids long. V dropped 6 bases and J dropped 3 bases, with 23 bases sitting between them. The CDR3, as DNA: TGTGCCAGCAGAGCGCCCAGGAACTTCATAGAGGACACTGAAGCTTTCTTT. It specifies CASRAPRNFIEDTEAFF.

This clonotype has a handful of counts. The chain joins TRBV13 to TRBJ1-2; D might be TRBD1 (6 bases). V was pared by 4 bases and J by 13 bases, with 19 bases between. This CDR3 is built from 13 residues. Germline V gives CDR1 PRHDT, CDR2 FYEKMQ (reference sequence). The CDR3 DNA reads as TGTGCCAGCAGCTCGGCCACAGGGTTGAGGAGCACCTTC. It encodes CASSSATGLRSTF.

The chain recombines TRBV20-1 with TRBJ2-1; D might be TRBD2 (6 bases). V was cut by 1 base and J by 2 bases, with 15 bases left in between. Per germline, CDR1 DFQATT and CDR2 SNEGSKA (reference sequence). CDR3 size: 16 residues. This chain's CDR3 is CSARGTISGAYNEQFF. CDR3 coding DNA: TGCAGTGCTAGAGGTACAATTTCGGGGGCCTACAATGAGCAGTTCTTC.

V and J are TRBV27 and TRBJ2-5; D is tentatively TRBD1 or TRBD2 (5 bases each). V was cut by 5 bases and J by 14 bases, with 15 bases left in between. Germline V lookup: CDR1 MNHEY, CDR2 SMNVEV (reference sequence). The CDR3 extends over 11 amino acids. CDR3 nucleotides: TGTGCCAGCAGTGGGGGAATCACGACATACTTC. Residues: CASSGGITTYF.

As regards this clonotype: Mismatch with germline at one junction end may stem from a read error. The chain combines TRBV7-9 with TRBJ2-7; 11 nucleotides align to TRBD2. Germline values: CDR1 SEHNR, CDR2 FQNEAQ (reference sequence). The CDR3 consists of 13 residues. CDR3 residues: CSSSLAGGYEQYF. The DNA for the CDR3 is TGTTCCAGCTCTCTAGCGGGAGGATACGAGCAGTACTTC.

This clonotype was seen only once. CDR3 sequence reads: CATSEIWREETQYF. The CDR3 nucleotides read TGTGCCACCAGCGAAATTTGGCGGGAAGAGACCCAGTACTTC. The rearrangement uses TRBV15 and TRBJ2-5, with D maybe TRBD2 (5 bases). This CDR3 comprises 14 residues. V was trimmed by 5 bases and J by 3 bases, leaving 13 bases between them. From germline, CDR1 is LNHNV and CDR2 YYDKDF (reference sequence).

V usage is TRBV20-1 and J usage is TRBJ2-5, with 11 bases fitting TRBD2. CDR1 DFQATT and CDR2 SNEGSKA come from the germline V gene (reference sequence). V trimming: 3 bases; J trimming: 5 bases; junction bases outside the gene matches: 8. The CDR3 runs 15 residues. The CDR3 loop reads CSASYSGGAVETQYF. As DNA, the CDR3 is TGCAGTGCTAGTTATAGCGGGGGGGCCGTGGAGACCCAGTACTTC.

The rearrangement joins TRBV7-9 to TRBJ2-3, with 9 bases that match TRBD1. This CDR3 is 18 amino acids long. V lost 5 bases to trimming and J lost 3 bases; unmatched junction nucleotides: 15. CDR1 is SEHNR, CDR2 FQNEAQ, per germline (reference sequence). CDR3 protein: CASSPPPTGGEGTDTQYF. CDR3 DNA: TGTGCCAGCAGCCCTCCCCCAACAGGGGGCGAGGGGACAGATACGCAGTATTTT.

This chain connects TRBV13 to TRBJ2-7, with D perhaps assigned TRBD1 or TRBD2 (6 bases each). The ends were cut back, 1 base at V and 2 bases at J, with 9 bases in the middle. The CDR3 covers 14 residues. CDR1 and CDR2 (germline): PRHDT, FYEKMQ (reference sequence). Here the CDR3 DNA reads TGTGCCAGCAGCTTAGAGGGGGGACCCTACGAGCAGTACTTC. The encoded protein is CASSLEGGPYEQYF.

J is TRBJ2-3 and V is TRBV7-9, with 10 bases lining up with TRBD2. V was clipped by 4 bases and J by 6 bases; unmatched bases: 7. CDR1 is SEHNR and CDR2 is FQNEAQ in the germline V gene (reference sequence). CDR3 length: 15 amino acids. The CDR3 nucleotides read TGTGCCAGCAGCTCAGGACTAGCGGTTCTTGATACGCAGTATTTT. Residues: CASSSGLAVLDTQYF.

This clonotype occurred once. The chain uses TRBV27 and TRBJ1-1; 10 bases fit TRBD1. The V gene's germline CDR1 is MNHEY and CDR2 SMNVEV (reference sequence). The junction had 13 bases not matched to a gene; V was cut back by 5 bases and J by 1 base. CDR3 size: 18 residues. CDR3 sequence (DNA): TGTGCCAGCAGTCCCACTTACCTCCGGGACAGGGGGAACACTGAAGCTTTCTTT. Protein: CASSPTYLRDRGNTEAFF.

This clonotype was seen a single time. The rearrangement uses TRBV9 and TRBJ2-1; D perhaps matches TRBD2 (7 bases). Trimming removed 0 bases from V and 0 bases from J, with 16 bases in between. Germline CDR1 reads SGDLS; CDR2 reads YYNGEE. This CDR3 spans 18 amino acids. CDR3 amino acids: CASSVATAGASSYNEQFF. Written as DNA, the CDR3 is TGTGCCAGCAGCGTAGCTACGGCGGGGGCCAGCTCCTACAATGAGCAGTTCTTC.

The rearrangement joins TRBV30 to TRBJ1-6; possibly TRBD1 for D (6 bases). Between the trimmed V and J ends, which lost 1 base and 6 bases, there was a span of 10 bases. This CDR3 comprises 14 residues. Germline CDR1 GTSNPN, CDR2 SVGIG (reference sequence). The CDR3 is CAWSGGTLNSPLHF. As DNA, the CDR3 is TGTGCCTGGAGTGGAGGGACACTTAATTCACCCCTCCACTTT.

Turning to this clonotype: A read error may produce the germline difference seen at one junction end. J is TRBJ1-3 and V is TRBV6-6; D unclear. The CDR3 contains 14 residues. Per the germline V gene, CDR1 is MNHNY and CDR2 is SVGAGI (reference sequence). The DNA of the CDR3 is TGTGCCAGCAGTTACAGCCTCTCTGAAAACACCATATATTTT. This sequence encodes CASSYSLSENTIYF.

This clonotype was detected once. The chain is built from TRBV5-4 and TRBJ2-3; D might be TRBD2 (6 bases). Trimming removed 4 bases from V and 3 bases from J, with 15 bases in between. The CDR3 runs 15 residues. Germline values: CDR1 SGHNT, CDR2 YYREEE (reference sequence). For the CDR3, the DNA is TGTGCCAGCAGCGCGTCGGAGGGCGGTACAGATACGCAGTATTTT. Translation: CASSASEGGTDTQYF. Full variable domain (remainder filled in from reference TRBV5-4 and TRBJ2-3): ETGVTQSPTHLIKTRGQQVTLRCSSQSGHNTVSWYQQALGQGPQFIFQYYREEENGRGNFPPRFSGLQFPNYSSELNVNALELDDSALYLCASSASEGGTDTQYFGPGTRLTVL.

In this sample, this clonotype turned up once. The rearrangement uses TRBV12-3 or TRBV12-4 and TRBJ1-2; TRBD1 might be the D (5 bases). CDR3 length equals 15 residues. The V end was cut by 2 bases, the J end by 3 bases, with 13 bases between. The CDR3 is CASSLRGRDHYGYTF. DNA of the CDR3: TGTGCCAGCAGTTTAAGAGGCAGGGACCACTATGGCTACACCTTC.

The chain carries TRBV7-9 and TRBJ2-5; 7 bases line up with TRBD1. CDR3 length: 17 residues. Germline V gene sequence: CDR1 SEHNR, CDR2 FQNEAQ (reference sequence). V shed 6 bases and J 5 bases; nucleotides not matched to a gene: 18. The CDR3 bases are TGTGCCAGCAGGCCTTCGAGGACAGGCCCCCAAAGGGAGACCCAGTACTTC. Translation gives CASRPSRTGPQRETQYF.

The V gene is TRBV7-9, the J gene TRBJ1-2; D gene unclear. V was clipped by 5 bases and J by 5 bases, with 15 bases between them. CDR1 and CDR2 (germline): SEHNR, FQNEAQ (reference sequence). The CDR3 totals 14 residues. The CDR3: CASSLEPGLYGYTF. The CDR3 region has the DNA TGTGCCAGCAGCCTAGAGCCGGGCCTTTATGGCTACACCTTC.

This sequence joins TRBV6-2 or TRBV6-3 and TRBJ2-7, with 9 bases that match TRBD1. The CDR3 length is 13 residues. V was pared by 6 bases and J by 1 base, with 1 base of the junction left unmatched. CDR1 and CDR2 from the germline V gene are MNHEY and SVGEGT. The CDR3 nucleotides are TGTGCCAGCAGACAGGGGGCTTCCTACGAGCAGTACTTC. Translating gives CASRQGASYEQYF.

The rearrangement joins TRBV20-1 to TRBJ2-7, with 8 bases aligning to TRBD1. Trimming took 5 bases from V and 6 from J; bases not matched to a gene: 9. Germline V gives CDR1 DFQATT, CDR2 SNEGSKA (reference sequence). This CDR3 is built from 13 residues. The CDR3 sequence is CSADRGLGSEQYF. For the CDR3, the DNA is TGCAGTGCTGACAGGGGACTGGGTTCCGAGCAGTACTTC.

The genes are TRBV4-3 and TRBJ1-4; D gene ambiguous. Germline assignment: CDR1 LGHNA and CDR2 YSLEER. The CDR3 length is 15 residues. V was clipped by 1 base and J by 8 bases, with 14 bases between them. The CDR3 loop is CASSQGLGKEEKLFF. In nucleotides, the CDR3 is TGCGCCAGCAGCCAAGGGCTGGGGAAGGAAGAAAAACTGTTTTTT.

This clonotype showed up just a few times. The V and J genes are TRBV6-2 or TRBV6-3 and TRBJ2-5; either TRBD1 or TRBD2 may supply D (5 bases each). The CDR3 covers 15 residues. Germline CDR1 MNHEY, CDR2 SVGEGT. Trimming removed 4 bases from V and 8 bases from J, with 20 bases in between. The CDR3 is CASSSGAYFFATQYF. In DNA, the CDR3 is TGTGCCAGCAGTTCCGGGGCCTATTTCTTCGCAACCCAGTACTTC.

The V call is TRBV7-3, the J call TRBJ2-1, with D tentatively TRBD2 (6 bases). This CDR3 has 15 amino acids. V lost 2 bases, J lost 0 bases, and 8 bases lay in between. Germline V gene lookup returns CDR1 SGHTA and CDR2 FQGTGA. CDR3 DNA: TGTGCCAGCAGCTTAGGGGACTCCTCCTACAATGAGCAGTTCTTC. Residues: CASSLGDSSYNEQFF.

With respect to this clonotype: One junction end disagrees with the germline gene, perhaps due to a read error. The chain carries TRBV7-9 and TRBJ2-1; tentatively, D is TRBD1 (5 bases). Germline V gene sequence: CDR1 SEHNR, CDR2 FQNEAQ (reference sequence). There are 15 residues in the CDR3. CDR3 sequence: CASTLGERIYNEQFF. CDR3 coding DNA: TGTGCCAGCACCTTAGGGGAACGAATATACAATGAGCAGTTCTTC.

The V and J genes are TRBV7-9 and TRBJ2-5; the D gene is possibly TRBD2 (5 bases). V was trimmed by 5 bases and J by 5 bases, leaving 15 bases between them. This CDR3 is built from 14 residues. Germline CDR1 SEHNR, CDR2 FQNEAQ (reference sequence). CDR3 nucleotides: TGTGCCAGCAGCCACCCCCCCCGAGGGGAGACCCAGTACTTC. Protein: CASSHPPRGETQYF.